These 9 T cell receptor beta chains came from one sample sequenced in a study of beta chain features in type 1 diabetes. Notes on the study in general: Patients with Type 1 diabetes showed moderately but significantly shorter TCRB CDR3s in all four CD4+ subsets.

The sequenced template was cDNA made from the entire isolated RNA. The repertoire was sequenced with immunoSEQ multiplex PCR; TCRdb's copy has only in-frame clones and lacks some. The top ten clones hold 2% to 3% of a sample with 95,000 to 150,000 clones, roughly 17% of them seen once. No antigen has been identified for these receptors. Material: central memory CD4+ T cells from blood. The receptors were gathered from a man aged 18 to 30 with type 1 diabetes.

This clone has just a few counts. This chain links TRBV2 with TRBJ1-1, with no clear D. V was clipped by 6 bases and J by 8 bases, with 13 bases between them. The CDR3 covers 12 residues. Per germline, CDR1 SNHLY and CDR2 FYNNEI. For the CDR3, the DNA is TGTGCCAGCAGGCAAGGAGGAGGCGAAGCTTTCTTT. Translation: CASRQGGGEAFF. The full variable domain, in which reference TRBV2 and TRBJ1-1 provide the parts outside the CDR3, is EPEVTQTPSHQVTQMGQEVILRCVPISNHLYFYWYRQILGQKVEFLVSFYNNEISEKSEIFDDQFSVERPDGSNFTLKIRSTKLEDSAMYFCASRQGGGEAFFGQGTRLTVV.

The CDR3 is CASSWTGGEETQYF. The CDR3 DNA follows: TGTGCCAGCAGTTGGACAGGGGGGGAAGAGACCCAGTACTTC. This chain links TRBV27 with TRBJ2-5, with 10 bases identical to TRBD1. Germline CDR1 MNHEY, CDR2 SMNVEV (reference sequence). Trimming cost V 4 bases and J 3 bases; bases outside gene matches: 2. This CDR3 comprises 14 residues.

This clone was recorded a few times. The V and J genes are TRBV25-1 and TRBJ2-5; D possibly corresponds to TRBD1 (6 bases). V lost 5 bases and J lost 9, with 13 bases in between. The germline V gene encodes CDR1 MGHDK and CDR2 SYGVNS. The CDR3 is 12 amino acids. The CDR3 DNA sequence: TGTGCCAGCAGTAAGGACAGAGGGGCCCAGTACTTC. Translation: CASSKDRGAQYF.

The chain's CDR3 is CASSLTRLVMETQYF. CDR3 bases: TGCGCCAGCAGCTTAACCAGACTAGTGATGGAGACCCAGTACTTC. This chain links TRBV5-1 with TRBJ2-5; a weak D match, TRBD2 (6 bases). The CDR3 length is 15 residues. Trimming stripped 2 bases from V and 5 bases from J, with 16 bases between. Germline V gives CDR1 SGHRS, CDR2 YFSETQ.

Only one count was recorded for this clone. The J gene is TRBJ2-5, the V gene TRBV5-1; 8 bases agree with TRBD2. Losses at the gene ends were 3 bases for V and 3 bases for J; bases not matched to a gene: 4. CDR1 and CDR2 from the germline V gene are SGHRS and YFSETQ. There are 14 residues in the CDR3. As DNA, the CDR3 is TGCGCCAGCAGCTCCATAGCGGGAAAAGAGACCCAGTACTTC. Its translation: CASSSIAGKETQYF.

The rearrangement uses TRBV5-1 and TRBJ2-1; 7 positions agree with TRBD1. In germline, CDR1 is SGHRS, CDR2 YFSETQ. Trimming at V came to 2 bases and at J to 5 bases, leaving 4 bases not matched to a gene. There are 14 residues in the CDR3. CDR3 nucleotides: TGCGCCAGCAGCTTCGGGACAGCAAACAATGAGCAGTTCTTC. Translation gives CASSFGTANNEQFF.

This clone was found a few times. This rearrangement joins TRBV7-3 to TRBJ1-1; 7 nucleotides agree with TRBD1. The germline CDR1 and CDR2 sequences are SGHTA and FQGTGA. V was pared by 2 bases and J by 4 bases, with 7 bases of the junction left unmatched. The CDR3 consists of 15 residues. The CDR3 nucleotides are TGTGCCAGCAGCTTATCCTTAGGACAGGCCACTGAAGCTTTCTTT. This codes for CASSLSLGQATEAFF.

There are a few counts of this clone. The chain joins TRBV19 to TRBJ2-1; maybe TRBD2 (6 bases). The V end lost 8 bases, the J end lost 9 bases, and 20 bases lay between the germline ends. Per the germline V gene, CDR1 is LNHDA and CDR2 is SQIVND (reference sequence). The CDR3 covers 14 residues. Here the CDR3 reads CASAVGGNYGEQFF. Written as DNA, the CDR3 is TGTGCCAGTGCGGTGGGCGGGAATTACGGTGAGCAGTTCTTC.

The chain employs TRBV4-3 and TRBJ2-7, with D perhaps matching TRBD1 or TRBD2 (6 bases each). Germline V lookup: CDR1 LGHNA, CDR2 YSLEER. Trimming took 0 bases from V and 12 from J, leaving 12 bases between them. CDR3 length: 12 residues. CDR3 nucleotides: TGCGCCAGCAGCCAAGATACGGGGGCCAGGTACTTC. Its translation is CASSQDTGARYF.